This T cell receptor beta chain was captured in a study of OX40 agonist ivuxolimab in advanced cancers. At the level of the study: Patients treated during dose escalation were battling hepatocellular carcinoma, melanoma, renal cell or head and neck cancer.

Study-wide points: Some nonresponders also had low normalized T-cell clonal expansion.

V was cut by 5 bases and J by 4 bases, with 20 bases left in between. The CDR3 loop spans 16 amino acids. Only in-frame clones appear in the TCRdb table, and some are missing; sequencing was by immunoSEQ multiplex PCR. The sample lists approximately 50,000 clones, roughly 82% occurring once. In the case of this clone: Its antigen is undetermined.

The sequencing used CD4+ or CD8+ T cells sorted from blood, collected in a trial of the OX40 agonist ivuxolimab. The chain uses TRBV23-1 and TRBJ1-2; D gene ambiguous. TRBV23-1 is known as an ORF, though its function is uncertain. The receptor was derived from an adult with an advanced solid tumor such as melanoma, head and neck, liver or kidney cancer. CDR3 in amino acids: CASSEPLRRKTYGYTF. The CDR3 bases are TGCGCCAGCAGTGAGCCCTTACGCAGAAAGACCTATGGCTACACCTTC.